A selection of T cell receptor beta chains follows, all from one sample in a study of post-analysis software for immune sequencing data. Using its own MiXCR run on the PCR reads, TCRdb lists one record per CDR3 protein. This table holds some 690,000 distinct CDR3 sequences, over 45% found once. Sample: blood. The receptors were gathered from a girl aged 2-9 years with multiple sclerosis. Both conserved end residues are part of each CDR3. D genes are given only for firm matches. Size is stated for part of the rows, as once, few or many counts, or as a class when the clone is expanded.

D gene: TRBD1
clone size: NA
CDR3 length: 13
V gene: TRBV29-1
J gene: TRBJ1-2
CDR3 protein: CSVEGQGAHGYTF
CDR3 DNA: TGCAGCGTTGAGGGACAGGGGGCGCATGGCTACACCTTC

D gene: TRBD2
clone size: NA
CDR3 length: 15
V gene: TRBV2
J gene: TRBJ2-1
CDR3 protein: CASSDGGSSYNEQFF
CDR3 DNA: TGTGCCAGCAGTGATGGCGGGAGCTCCTACAATGAGCAGTTCTTC

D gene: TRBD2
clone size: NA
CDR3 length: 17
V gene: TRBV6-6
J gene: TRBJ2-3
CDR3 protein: CASSYTGLAGGTDTQYF
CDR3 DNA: TGTGCCAGCAGTTACACGGGACTAGCGGGAGGTACAGATACGCAGTATTTT

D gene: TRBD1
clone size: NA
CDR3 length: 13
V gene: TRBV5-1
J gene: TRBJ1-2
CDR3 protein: CASKPTGDLGYTF
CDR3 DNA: TGCGCCAGCAAACCGACAGGGGACCTTGGCTACACCTTC

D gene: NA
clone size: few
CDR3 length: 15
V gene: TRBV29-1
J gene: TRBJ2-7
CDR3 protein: CSVSWGRKSSYEQYF
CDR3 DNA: TGCAGCGTTTCTTGGGGCCGCAAGAGCTCCTACGAGCAGTACTTC

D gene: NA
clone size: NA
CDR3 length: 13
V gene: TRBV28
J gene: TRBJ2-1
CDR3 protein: CATHGTPRNEQFF
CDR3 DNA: TGTGCCACCCACGGGACTCCTAGGAATGAGCAGTTCTTC

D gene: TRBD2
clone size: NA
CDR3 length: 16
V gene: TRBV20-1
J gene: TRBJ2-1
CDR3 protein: CSARGASGVSYNEQFF
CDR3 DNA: TGCAGTGCAAGAGGGGCTAGCGGGGTCTCCTACAATGAGCAGTTCTTC

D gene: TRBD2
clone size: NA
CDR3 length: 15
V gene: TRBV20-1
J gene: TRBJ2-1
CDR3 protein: CCARGRGGARDEQFF
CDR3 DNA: TGCTGTGCTAGAGGACGGGGGGGCGCGAGGGATGAGCAGTTCTTC

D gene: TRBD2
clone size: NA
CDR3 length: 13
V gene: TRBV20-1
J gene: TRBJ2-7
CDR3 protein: CSARKVAGYEQYF
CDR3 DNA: TGCAGTGCTAGAAAGGTAGCGGGCTACGAGCAGTACTTC

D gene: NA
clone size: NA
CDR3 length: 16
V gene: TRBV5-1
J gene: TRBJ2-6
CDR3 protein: CASRSAVGRGANVLTF
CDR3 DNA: TGCGCCAGCAGGTCTGCCGTGGGGCGTGGGGCCAACGTCCTGACTTTC

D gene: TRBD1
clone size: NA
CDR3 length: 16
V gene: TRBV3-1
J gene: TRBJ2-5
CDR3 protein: CASSRGTGTGGGEQYF
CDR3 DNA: TGTGCCAGCAGCCGAGGGACCGGGACAGGGGGCGGTGAGCAGTACTTC

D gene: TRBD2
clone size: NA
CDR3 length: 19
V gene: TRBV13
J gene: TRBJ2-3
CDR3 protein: CASSDKIAGLAGSTDTQYF
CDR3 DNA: TGTGCCAGCAGCGACAAAATCGCCGGACTAGCGGGATCCACAGATACGCAGTATTTT

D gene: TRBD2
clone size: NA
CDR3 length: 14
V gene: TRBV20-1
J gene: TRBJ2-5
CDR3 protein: CSADPTSGVETQYF
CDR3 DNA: TGCAGTGCTGACCCGACTAGCGGGGTAGAGACCCAGTACTTC

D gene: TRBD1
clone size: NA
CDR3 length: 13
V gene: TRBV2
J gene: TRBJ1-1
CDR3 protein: CASRDRATVEAFF
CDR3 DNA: TGTGCCAGCCGGGACAGGGCAACCGTTGAAGCTTTCTTT

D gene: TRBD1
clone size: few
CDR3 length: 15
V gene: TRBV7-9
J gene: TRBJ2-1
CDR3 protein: CASSLVGGALGEQFF
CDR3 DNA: TGTGCCAGCAGCTTAGTAGGGGGCGCCCTCGGGGAGCAGTTCTTC

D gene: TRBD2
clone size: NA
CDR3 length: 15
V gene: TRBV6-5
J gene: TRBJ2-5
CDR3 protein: CASTRSGGLGETQYF
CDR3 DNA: TGTGCCAGCACTCGGAGCGGGGGTTTGGGGGAGACCCAGTACTTC

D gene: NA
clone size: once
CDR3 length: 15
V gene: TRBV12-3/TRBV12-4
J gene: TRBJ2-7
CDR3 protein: CASSPQGGYSYEQYF
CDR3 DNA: TGTGCCAGCAGTCCCCAGGGGGGTTATTCCTACGAGCAGTACTTC

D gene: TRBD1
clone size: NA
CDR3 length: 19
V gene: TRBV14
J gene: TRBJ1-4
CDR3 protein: CASSQSGQGKYKILGKLFF
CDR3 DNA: TGTGCCAGCAGCCAATCGGGACAGGGGAAGTATAAGATCCTTGGAAAACTGTTTTTT

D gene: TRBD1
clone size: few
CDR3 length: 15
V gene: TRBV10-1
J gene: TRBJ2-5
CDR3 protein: CASSTGQGRRETQYF
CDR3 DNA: TGCGCCAGCAGTACCGGACAGGGGAGACGAGAGACCCAGTACTTC

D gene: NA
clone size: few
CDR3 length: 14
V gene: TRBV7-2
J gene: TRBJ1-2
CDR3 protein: CASSLVTANYGYTF
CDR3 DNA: TGTGCCAGCAGCTTAGTAACGGCGAACTATGGCTACACCTTC

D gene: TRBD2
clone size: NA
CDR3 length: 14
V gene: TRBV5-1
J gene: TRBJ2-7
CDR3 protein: CASSLEGGYDEQYF
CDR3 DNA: TGCGCCAGCAGCTTGGAGGGAGGGTACGACGAGCAGTACTTC

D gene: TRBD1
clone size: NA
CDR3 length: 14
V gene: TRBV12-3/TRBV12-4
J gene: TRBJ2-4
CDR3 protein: CASSPGTGENIQYF
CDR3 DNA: TGTGCCAGCAGTCCCGGGACAGGGGAAAACATTCAGTACTTC

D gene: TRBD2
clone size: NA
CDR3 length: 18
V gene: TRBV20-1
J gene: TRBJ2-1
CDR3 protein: CSVGAIGGTSGIYNEQFF
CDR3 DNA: TGCAGTGTAGGGGCTATCGGGGGGACTAGCGGCATTTACAATGAGCAGTTCTTC

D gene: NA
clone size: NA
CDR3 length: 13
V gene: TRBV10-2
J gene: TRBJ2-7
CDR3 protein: CASGGDSTYEQYF
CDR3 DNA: TGCGCCAGCGGAGGGGACTCTACCTACGAGCAGTACTTC

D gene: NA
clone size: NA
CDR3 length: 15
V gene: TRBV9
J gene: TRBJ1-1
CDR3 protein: CASSVAGRMNTEAFF
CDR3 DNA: TGTGCCAGCAGCGTAGCGGGACGGATGAACACTGAAGCTTTCTTT

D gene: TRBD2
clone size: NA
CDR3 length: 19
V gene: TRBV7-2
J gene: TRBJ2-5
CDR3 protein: CASSLSLAGGPSLGETQYF
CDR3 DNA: TGTGCCAGCAGCCTGTCGCTAGCGGGGGGGCCCAGTCTTGGAGAGACCCAGTACTTC

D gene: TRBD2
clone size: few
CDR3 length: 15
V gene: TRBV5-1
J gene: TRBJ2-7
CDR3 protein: CASSLNAGESYEQYF
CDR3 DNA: TGCGCCAGCAGCTTGAATGCGGGAGAGAGCTACGAGCAGTACTTC

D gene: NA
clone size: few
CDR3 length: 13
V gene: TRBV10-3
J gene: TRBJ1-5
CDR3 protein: CAISAGGIQPQHF
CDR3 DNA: TGTGCCATCAGTGCCGGAGGGATTCAGCCCCAGCATTTT

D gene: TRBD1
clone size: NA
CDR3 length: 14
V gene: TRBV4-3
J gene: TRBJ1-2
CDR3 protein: CASSQTGKGYGYTF
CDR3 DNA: TGCGCCAGCAGCCAGACAGGGAAGGGCTATGGCTACACCTTC